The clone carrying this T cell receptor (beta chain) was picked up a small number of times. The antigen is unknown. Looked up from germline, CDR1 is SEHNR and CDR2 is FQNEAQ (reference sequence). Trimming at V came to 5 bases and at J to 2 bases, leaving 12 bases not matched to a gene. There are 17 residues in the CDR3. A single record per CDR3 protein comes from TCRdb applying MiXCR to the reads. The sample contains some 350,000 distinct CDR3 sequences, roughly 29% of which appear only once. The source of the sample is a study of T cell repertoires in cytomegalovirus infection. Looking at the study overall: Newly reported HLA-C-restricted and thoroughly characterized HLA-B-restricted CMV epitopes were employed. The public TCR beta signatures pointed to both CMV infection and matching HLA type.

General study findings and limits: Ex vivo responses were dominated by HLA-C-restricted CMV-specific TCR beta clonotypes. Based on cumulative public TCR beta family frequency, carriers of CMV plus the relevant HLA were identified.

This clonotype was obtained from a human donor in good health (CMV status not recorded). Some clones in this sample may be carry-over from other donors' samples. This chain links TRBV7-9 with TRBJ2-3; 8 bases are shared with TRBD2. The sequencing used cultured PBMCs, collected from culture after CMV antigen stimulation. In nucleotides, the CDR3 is TGTGCCAGCAGCCCAAAAGTCGGCGGGAGGCTCACAGATACGCAGTATTTT. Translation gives CASSPKVGGRLTDTQYF.